This entry features one T cell receptor beta chain sequence. Its specificity is unknown. Partitioning of CD4+ cells yielded a CD45RA+ naive subset and a CD45RA-negative memory subset. This entry belongs to a study of shared clonotypes between healthy human individuals. An assay was performed, and its level was deep. Repertoires were generated with immunoSEQ multiplex PCR, while TCRdb's copy carries only in-frame clones and drops some. The sample records about 2.3 million clones, 85% to 95% being singletons. Findings and limits, study-wide: Rarefaction demonstrated incomplete sorted-subset sequencing despite large depth.

Trimming stripped 2 bases from V and 0 bases from J, with 5 bases between. This CDR3 has 14 amino acids. Looked up from germline, CDR1 is MNHEY and CDR2 is SVGAGI. The sequenced sample consisted of naive CD4+ T cells from PBMCs. Documented subset: CD45RA+ positively selected. This receptor was identified in a man younger than 35 in good health. Some clones in this sample may be carry-over from other donors' samples. The V gene is TRBV6-5, the J gene TRBJ1-5; D unresolved. For the CDR3, the DNA is TGTGCCAGCAGTTACCTCGGTAGCAATCAGCCCCAGCATTTT. The encoded protein is CASSYLGSNQPQHF.